This is a list of T cell receptor beta chains from one sample in a study of OX40 agonist ivuxolimab in advanced cancers. Repertoires were generated with immunoSEQ multiplex PCR, while TCRdb's copy carries only in-frame clones and drops some. The sample contains fewer than 95,000 clones, roughly nine tenths of which appear only once. Sequenced material: CD4+ or CD8+ T cells sorted from blood, taken in a trial of the OX40 agonist ivuxolimab. The source of these receptors is an adult with an advanced solid tumor such as melanoma, head and neck, liver or kidney cancer. CDR3s include the opening cysteine and the closing phenylalanine or tryptophan. D genes are given only for firm matches. The size field is filled for only some rows; it gives once, few, many or a size class.

j_call v_call d_call clone_size cdr3_aa cdr3_nt
TRBJ2-1 TRBV2 . . CASIVQGGYNEQFF TGTGCCAGCATTGTCCAGGGCGGGTACAATGAGCAGTTCTTC
TRBJ2-5 TRBV27 TRBD1 . CASRTGTAEETQYF TGTGCCAGCAGGACCGGGACAGCCGAAGAGACCCAGTACTTC
TRBJ1-2 TRBV27 . few CASSLAGANYGYTF TGTGCCAGCAGCTTAGCAGGGGCCAATTATGGCTACACCTTC
TRBJ2-7 TRBV7-8 . . CASSLFYGRGGYEQYF TGTGCCAGCAGCTTATTTTATGGCAGGGGAGGCTACGAGCAGTACTTC
TRBJ2-1 TRBV18 TRBD1 once CASSPPDRGYNEQFF TGTGCCAGCTCACCACCGGACAGGGGTTACAATGAGCAGTTCTTC
TRBJ2-1 TRBV2 TRBD1 . CASRPTGGPYNEQFF TGTGCCAGCAGGCCTACAGGGGGTCCCTACAATGAGCAGTTCTTC
TRBJ2-7 TRBV6-5 . . CASSPTWGVYEQYF TGTGCCAGCAGTCCGACATGGGGAGTCTACGAGCAGTACTTC
TRBJ1-1 TRBV11-2 TRBD1 . CASSLLTGGEAFF TGTGCCAGCAGCTTACTGACAGGGGGTGAAGCTTTCTTT
TRBJ2-7 TRBV29-1 . . CSVSGGMSYEQYF TGCAGCGTTTCTGGGGGAATGTCCTACGAGCAGTACTTC
TRBJ2-2 TRBV5-1 . . CASSLGQYDTGELFF TGCGCCAGCAGCTTGGGCCAGTATGACACCGGGGAGCTGTTTTTT
TRBJ2-7 TRBV30 . . CAWSGYSSAYEQYF TGTGCCTGGAGTGGATACAGTTCTGCCTACGAGCAGTACTTC
TRBJ1-1 TRBV19 . once CASTTYMSGTEAFF TGTGCCAGTACGACTTACATGAGTGGGACTGAAGCTTTCTTT
TRBJ2-3 TRBV27 . . CASSLSPGAGFTDTQYF TGTGCCAGCAGTTTATCGCCCGGGGCGGGATTCACAGATACGCAGTATTTT
TRBJ2-3 TRBV7-9 . once CASSPVGLLVTQYF TGTGCCAGCAGCCCCGTGGGGCTACTTGTTACGCAGTATTTT
TRBJ1-5 TRBV15 . . CATSRGRQIYSNQPQHF TGTGCCACCAGCAGAGGAAGGCAGATCTATAGCAATCAGCCCCAGCATTTT
TRBJ2-5 TRBV7-8 TRBD2 . CASSSGGEETQYF TGTGCCAGCAGCAGCGGGGGGGAAGAGACCCAGTACTTC
TRBJ2-5 TRBV6-1 . few CASSEASSVGETQYF TGTGCCAGCAGTGAAGCTTCCAGCGTGGGGGAGACCCAGTACTTC